This T cell receptor beta chain was sequenced during a study of cytomegalovirus exposure and HLA in healthy donors. Points on this clone: No antigen is known for it.

Use of 60 Vbeta and 13 Jbeta primers characterized the PCR. In the source study's methods: There were about 80 million unique TCR beta chains by a later count, and approximately 10 million of them were shared. Clones were read by immunoSEQ multiplex PCR, and TCRdb kept only the in-frame ones, dropping some. The DNA gave D and trimming, while V, J and clone size come from that table. The sample comprises about 180,000 clones, 75% to 85% of which are singletons, and around 1.5% rests with the top ten. The CDR3 totals 14 residues. Germline V gives CDR1 SQVTM, CDR2 ANQGSEA. Study-level points and caveats: In a later analysis, V- and J-gene trimming of beta chains associated with a DCLRE1C missense variant, replicated independently.

This chain uses TRBV29-1 with TRBJ1-2, with D maybe TRBD1 (5 bases). Material for sequencing was PBMCs. The TCR sequence derives from a man aged 18 to 30 in good health and CMV-seronegative. The CDR3 DNA reads as TGCAGGGGGGGTGCGACTCTCAGATTCTATGGCTACACCTTC. This encodes CRGGATLRFYGYTF.